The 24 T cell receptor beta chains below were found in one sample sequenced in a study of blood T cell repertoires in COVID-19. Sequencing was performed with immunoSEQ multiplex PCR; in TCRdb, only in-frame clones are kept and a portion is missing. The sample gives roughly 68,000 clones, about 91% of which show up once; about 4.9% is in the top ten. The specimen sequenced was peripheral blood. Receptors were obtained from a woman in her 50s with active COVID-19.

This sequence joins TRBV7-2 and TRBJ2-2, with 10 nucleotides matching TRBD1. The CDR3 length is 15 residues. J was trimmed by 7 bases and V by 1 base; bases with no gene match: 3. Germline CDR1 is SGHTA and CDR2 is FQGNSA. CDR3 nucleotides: TGTGCCAGCAGCTTAGAGACAGGGGGCGGCGGGGAGCTGTTTTTT. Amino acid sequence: CASSLETGGGGELFF.

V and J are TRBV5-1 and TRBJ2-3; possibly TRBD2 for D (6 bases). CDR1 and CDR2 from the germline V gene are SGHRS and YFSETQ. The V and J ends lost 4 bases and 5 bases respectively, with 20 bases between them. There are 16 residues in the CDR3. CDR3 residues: CASSGLLAENVDTQYF. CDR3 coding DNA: TGCGCCAGCAGCGGCCTCTTAGCGGAGAACGTAGATACGCAGTATTTT.

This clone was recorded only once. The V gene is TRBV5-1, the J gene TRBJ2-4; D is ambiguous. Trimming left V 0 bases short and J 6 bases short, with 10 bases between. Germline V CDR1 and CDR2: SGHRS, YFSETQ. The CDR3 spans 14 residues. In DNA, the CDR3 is TGCGCCAGCAGCTTGGCTACAGTTCGAAACATTCAGTACTTC. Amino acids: CASSLATVRNIQYF.

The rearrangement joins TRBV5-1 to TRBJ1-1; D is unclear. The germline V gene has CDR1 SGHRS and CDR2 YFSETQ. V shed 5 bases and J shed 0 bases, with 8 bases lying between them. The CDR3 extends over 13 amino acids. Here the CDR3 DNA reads TGCGCCAGCAGAGCCCTGGTGAACACTGAAGCTTTCTTT. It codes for CASRALVNTEAFF.

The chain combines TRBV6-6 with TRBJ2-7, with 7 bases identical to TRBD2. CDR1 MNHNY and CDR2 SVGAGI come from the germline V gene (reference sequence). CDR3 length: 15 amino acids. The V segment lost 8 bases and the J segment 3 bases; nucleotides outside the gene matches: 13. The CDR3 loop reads CASGPHRRENYEQYF. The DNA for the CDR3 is TGTGCCAGCGGCCCCCATCGGCGGGAGAACTACGAGCAGTACTTC.

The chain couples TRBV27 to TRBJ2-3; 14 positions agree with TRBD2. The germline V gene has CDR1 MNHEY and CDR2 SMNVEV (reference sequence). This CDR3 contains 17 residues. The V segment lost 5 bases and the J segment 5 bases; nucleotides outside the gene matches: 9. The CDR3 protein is CASSDWTSGRTGDTQYF. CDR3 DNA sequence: TGTGCCAGCAGTGATTGGACTAGCGGGAGGACCGGAGATACGCAGTATTTT.

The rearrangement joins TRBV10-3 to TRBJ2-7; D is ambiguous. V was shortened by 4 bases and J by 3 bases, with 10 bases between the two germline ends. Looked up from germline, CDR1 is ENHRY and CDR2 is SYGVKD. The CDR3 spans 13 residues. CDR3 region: CAISANTNYEQYF. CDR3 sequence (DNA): TGTGCCATCAGTGCCAACACCAACTACGAGCAGTACTTC.

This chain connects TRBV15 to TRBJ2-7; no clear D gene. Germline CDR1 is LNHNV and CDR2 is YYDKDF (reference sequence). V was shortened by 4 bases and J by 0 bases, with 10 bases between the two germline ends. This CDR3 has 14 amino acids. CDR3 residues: CATSMSGLSYEQYF. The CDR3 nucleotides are TGTGCCACCAGCATGTCAGGCCTCTCCTACGAGCAGTACTTC.

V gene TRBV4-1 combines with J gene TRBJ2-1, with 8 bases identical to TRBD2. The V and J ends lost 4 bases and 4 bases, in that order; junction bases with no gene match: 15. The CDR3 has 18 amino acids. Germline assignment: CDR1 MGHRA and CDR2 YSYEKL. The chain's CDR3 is CASSRSSGILGGYNEQFF. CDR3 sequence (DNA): TGCGCCAGCAGCCGGAGTAGCGGGATCTTAGGGGGATACAATGAGCAGTTCTTC.

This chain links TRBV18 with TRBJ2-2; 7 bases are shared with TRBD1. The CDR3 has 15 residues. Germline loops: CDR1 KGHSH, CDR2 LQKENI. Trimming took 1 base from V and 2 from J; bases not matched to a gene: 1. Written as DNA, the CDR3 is TGTGCCAGCTCACCACGGGACAGCAACACCGGGGAGCTGTTTTTT. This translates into CASSPRDSNTGELFF.

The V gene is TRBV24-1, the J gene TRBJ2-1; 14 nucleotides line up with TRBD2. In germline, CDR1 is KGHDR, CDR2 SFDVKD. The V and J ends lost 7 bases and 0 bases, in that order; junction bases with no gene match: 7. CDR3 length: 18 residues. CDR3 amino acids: CATSPGLAGAFSYNEQFF. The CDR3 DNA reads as TGTGCCACCAGCCCGGGACTAGCGGGAGCTTTCTCCTACAATGAGCAGTTCTTC.

CDR3 loop: CASSPDPGQGYEKLFF. DNA of the CDR3: TGTGCCAGCAGCCCTGACCCGGGACAGGGGTACGAAAAACTGTTTTTT. The V gene is TRBV5-6, the J gene TRBJ1-4; 10 nucleotides align to TRBD1. The length of the CDR3 is 16 residues. CDR1 SGHDT and CDR2 YYEEEE come from the germline V gene. Losses at the gene ends were 4 bases for V and 8 bases for J; bases not matched to a gene: 11.

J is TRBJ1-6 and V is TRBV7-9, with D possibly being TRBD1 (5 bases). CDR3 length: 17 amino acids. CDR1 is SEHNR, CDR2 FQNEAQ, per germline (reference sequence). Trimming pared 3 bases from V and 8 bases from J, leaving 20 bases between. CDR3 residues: CASSFGPMGGVHSPLHF. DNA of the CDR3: TGTGCCAGCAGCTTTGGCCCGATGGGAGGGGTACATTCACCCCTCCACTTT. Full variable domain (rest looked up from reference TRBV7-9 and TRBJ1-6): DTGVSQNPRHKITKRGQNVTFRCDPISEHNRLYWYRQTLGQGPEFLTYFQNEAQLEKSRLLSDRFSAERPKGSFSTLEIQRTEQGDSAMYLCASSFGPMGGVHSPLHFGNGTRLTVT.

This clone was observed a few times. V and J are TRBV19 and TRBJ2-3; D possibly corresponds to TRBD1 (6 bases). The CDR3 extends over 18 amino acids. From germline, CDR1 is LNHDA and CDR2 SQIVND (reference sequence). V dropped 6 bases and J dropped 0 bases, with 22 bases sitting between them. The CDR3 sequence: CASSRSPPGASSTDTQYF. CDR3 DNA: TGTGCCAGTAGCCGATCCCCCCCAGGGGCTTCTAGCACAGATACGCAGTATTTT.

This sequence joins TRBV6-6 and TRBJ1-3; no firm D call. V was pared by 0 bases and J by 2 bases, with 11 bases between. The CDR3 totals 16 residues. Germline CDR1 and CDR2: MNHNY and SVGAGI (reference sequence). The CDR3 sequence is CASSYSSGTTGNTIYF. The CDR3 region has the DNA TGTGCCAGCAGTTACTCAAGCGGTACAACTGGAAACACCATATATTTT.

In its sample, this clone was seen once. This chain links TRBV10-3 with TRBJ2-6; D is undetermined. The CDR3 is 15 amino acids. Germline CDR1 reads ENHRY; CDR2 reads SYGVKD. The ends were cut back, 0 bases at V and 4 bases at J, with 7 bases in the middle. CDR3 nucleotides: TGTGCCATCAGTGAGTCAGTGGGCGGGGCCAACGTCCTGACTTTC. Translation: CAISESVGGANVLTF.

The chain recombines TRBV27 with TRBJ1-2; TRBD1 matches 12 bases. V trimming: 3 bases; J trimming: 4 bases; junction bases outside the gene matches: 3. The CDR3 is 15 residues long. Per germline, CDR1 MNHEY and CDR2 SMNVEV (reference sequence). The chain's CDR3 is CASSLGTGGRYGYTF. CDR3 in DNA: TGTGCCAGCAGTTTGGGGACAGGGGGCCGCTATGGCTACACCTTC.

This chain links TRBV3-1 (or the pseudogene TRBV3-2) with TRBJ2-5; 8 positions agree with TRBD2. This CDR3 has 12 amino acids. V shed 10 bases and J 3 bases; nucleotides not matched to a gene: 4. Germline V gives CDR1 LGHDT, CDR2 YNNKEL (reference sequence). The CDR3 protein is CATTGGEETQYF. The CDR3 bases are TGTGCCACCACCGGGGGGGAAGAGACCCAGTACTTC.

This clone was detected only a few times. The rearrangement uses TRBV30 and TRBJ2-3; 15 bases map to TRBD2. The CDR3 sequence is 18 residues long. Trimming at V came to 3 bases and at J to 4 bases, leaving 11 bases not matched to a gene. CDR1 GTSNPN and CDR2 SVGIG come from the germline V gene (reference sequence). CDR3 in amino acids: CAWRNSGTSGRRADTQYF. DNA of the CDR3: TGTGCCTGGAGGAATTCGGGGACTAGCGGGAGGAGGGCAGATACGCAGTATTTT.

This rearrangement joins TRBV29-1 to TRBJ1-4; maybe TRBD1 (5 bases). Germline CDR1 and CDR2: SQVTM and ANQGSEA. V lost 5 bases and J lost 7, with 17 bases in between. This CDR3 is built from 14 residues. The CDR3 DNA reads TGCAGCGTTTCGGGGGAAGGCAGCGCTGAAAAACTGTTTTTT. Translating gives CSVSGEGSAEKLFF.

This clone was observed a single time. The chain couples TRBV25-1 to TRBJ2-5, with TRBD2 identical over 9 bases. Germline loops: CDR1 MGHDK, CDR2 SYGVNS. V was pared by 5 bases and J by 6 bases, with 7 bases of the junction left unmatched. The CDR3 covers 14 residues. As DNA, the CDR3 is TGTGCCAGCAGTCACAGTAGCGGGAGCAAGACCCAGTACTTC. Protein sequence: CASSHSSGSKTQYF.

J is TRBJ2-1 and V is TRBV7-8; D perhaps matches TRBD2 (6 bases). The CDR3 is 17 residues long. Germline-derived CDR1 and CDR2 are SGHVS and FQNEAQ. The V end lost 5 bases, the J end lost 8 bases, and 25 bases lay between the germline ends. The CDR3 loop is CASSARRRGTGAHEQFF. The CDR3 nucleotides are TGTGCCAGCAGCGCCCGGCGGAGAGGGACGGGAGCTCATGAGCAGTTCTTC.

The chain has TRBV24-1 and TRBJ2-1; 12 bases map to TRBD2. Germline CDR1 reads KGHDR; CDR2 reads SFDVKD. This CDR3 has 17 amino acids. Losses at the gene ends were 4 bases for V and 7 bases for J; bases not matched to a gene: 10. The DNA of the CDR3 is TGTGCCACCAGTGACCAGAGACTAGCGGGAGTTGGGAATGAGCAGTTCTTC. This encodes CATSDQRLAGVGNEQFF.

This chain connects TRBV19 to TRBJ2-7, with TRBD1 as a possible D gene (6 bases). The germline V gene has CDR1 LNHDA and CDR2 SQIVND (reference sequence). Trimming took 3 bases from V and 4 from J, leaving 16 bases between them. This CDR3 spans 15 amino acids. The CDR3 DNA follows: TGTGCCAGTAGTATTCAGTCAGGGGTAGTGTACGAGCAGTACTTC. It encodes CASSIQSGVVYEQYF.